These 21 T cell receptor beta chains share one sample of origin, sequenced in a study of blood T cells in healthy people across ages. Next came a second PCR, run for about 7 to 11 cycles, which used a sample-barcoded 5' primer along with a J-beta primer mix. TCRdb passed the 5' RACE reads through MiXCR, listing each CDR3 protein once. The sample yields 2 million or so distinct CDR3 sequences, about 50% seen once. Source material: blood. Every receptor here comes from a woman aged 40 to 50 in good health.

This chain links TRBV20-1 with TRBJ1-1; D is ambiguous. CDR1 and CDR2 from the germline V gene are DFQATT and SNEGSKA (reference sequence). The CDR3 runs to 15 residues. V was pared by 4 bases and J by 1 base, with 16 bases between. In DNA form, the CDR3 reads TGCAGTGCTATGAGCTTTAATGAGTCGAACACTGAAGCTTTCTTT. It specifies CSAMSFNESNTEAFF.

The V and J genes are TRBV29-1 and TRBJ2-3, with 7 bases lining up with TRBD1. The CDR3 has 13 residues. CDR1 is SQVTM, CDR2 ANQGSEA, per germline. The trim removed 6 bases at V and 2 bases at J, leaving 5 bases unmatched. CDR3 DNA sequence: TGCAGCGTCCAGGGACAGCACACAGATACGCAGTATTTT. It is translated as CSVQGQHTDTQYF.

The chain couples TRBV6-6 to TRBJ2-1, with D unresolved. The V gene lost 5 bases and the J gene lost 10 bases, with 12 bases spanning the gap. The CDR3 totals 12 residues. Germline-derived CDR1 and CDR2 are MNHNY and SVGAGI (reference sequence). DNA for the CDR3: TGTGCCAGCAGTCGACTCGGGTCGGAGCAGTTCTTC. It translates to CASSRLGSEQFF.

This clonotype was counted a few times. The chain uses TRBV20-1 and TRBJ1-5; unclear D gene. The CDR3 is 16 residues long. V shed 1 base and J shed 2 bases, with 15 bases lying between them. Germline V gene sequence: CDR1 DFQATT, CDR2 SNEGSKA (reference sequence). This CDR3 is CSARGTQGTGNQPQHF. DNA of the CDR3: TGCAGTGCTAGAGGGACTCAAGGAACGGGCAATCAGCCCCAGCATTTT.

This clonotype has a single count. The gene calls are TRBV7-9 and TRBJ2-5, with TRBD1 as a possible D gene (6 bases). TRBJ2-7 explains the end of the DNA better; the J call may be wrong. Germline V gives CDR1 SEHNR, CDR2 FQNEAQ (reference sequence). The CDR3 length is 13 residues. CDR3 protein: CASSPPAGAEQYF. The DNA of the CDR3 is TGTGCCAGCAGCCCCCCAGCAGGGGCCGAGCAGTACTTC.

This clonotype was observed at least ten times. V gene TRBV27 combines with J gene TRBJ2-1, with 10 bases identical to TRBD2. The J segment lost 3 bases and the V segment lost 5 bases, leaving 4 bases of the junction unmatched. The CDR3 runs to 15 residues. Germline V gives CDR1 MNHEY, CDR2 SMNVEV (reference sequence). The CDR3 coding sequence is TGTGCCAGCAGTCCTCTAGCGGGGGACTACAATGAGCAGTTCTTC. It specifies CASSPLAGDYNEQFF.

The chain combines TRBV7-2 with TRBJ2-3; 11 positions match TRBD2. Germline CDR1 is SGHTA and CDR2 is FQGNSA. Unmatched junction bases numbered 8, after V lost 3 bases and J lost 0 bases. The CDR3 is 18 amino acids. CDR3 bases: TGTGCCAGCAGCTTCCCTAGCGGGGGGCCCCCAAGCACAGATACGCAGTATTTT. It is translated as CASSFPSGGPPSTDTQYF.

The CDR3 loop reads CASSLSAAKGYEQYF. CDR3 DNA: TGTGCCAGCAGCTTATCGGCAGCTAAAGGCTACGAGCAGTACTTC. This chain connects TRBV7-9 to TRBJ2-7, with D hard to call. Germline lookup yields CDR1 SEHNR and CDR2 FQNEAQ (reference sequence). The CDR3 contains 15 residues. V lost 2 bases and J lost 3, with 14 bases in between.

This clonotype turned up a few times. V is TRBV7-2 and J is TRBJ1-2, with D possibly TRBD1 on 5 matching bases. The CDR3 extends over 15 amino acids. The V gene lost 4 bases and the J gene lost 3 bases, with 15 bases spanning the gap. Germline V gene lookup returns CDR1 SGHTA and CDR2 FQGNSA. Here the CDR3 reads CASSSFPGADYGYTF. CDR3 in DNA: TGTGCCAGCAGCTCTTTCCCCGGGGCGGACTATGGCTACACCTTC.

This clonotype showed up just a few times. The V gene is TRBV7-2, the J gene TRBJ2-1; D is unclear. Germline CDR1 and CDR2: SGHTA and FQGNSA. Trimming shortened V by 6 bases and J by 0 bases, and 18 bases separated the two germline ends. This CDR3 has 17 residues. CDR3 sequence reads: CASSHGGSPNSYNEQFF. CDR3 coding DNA: TGTGCCAGCAGTCACGGCGGCTCGCCGAACTCCTACAATGAGCAGTTCTTC. Variable domain in full (rest from reference TRBV7-2 and TRBJ2-1): GAGVSQSPSNKVTEKGKDVELRCDPISGHTALYWYRQSLGQGLEFLIYFQGNSAPDKSGLPSDRFSAERTGGSVSTLTIQRTQQEDSAVYLCASSHGGSPNSYNEQFFGPGTRLTVL.

This chain links TRBV28 with TRBJ2-4; D is ambiguous. The DNA end favors TRBJ2-7, so the J call may be wrong. CDR1 is MDHEN and CDR2 is SYDVKM in the germline V gene. The CDR3 length is 14 residues. The DNA for the CDR3 is TGTGCCAGCAGCCCGGCTCTAGGTATCCACGAGCAGTACTTC. This sequence encodes CASSPALGIHEQYF.

The J gene is TRBJ2-3, the V gene TRBV6-6; 7 positions match TRBD1. The CDR3 consists of 15 residues. The germline CDR1 and CDR2 sequences are MNHNY and SVGAGI (reference sequence). Unmatched junction bases numbered 7, after V lost 5 bases and J lost 2 bases. DNA for the CDR3: TGTGCCAGCAGTGATCGGGGACAGCACACAGATACGCAGTATTTT. Protein sequence: CASSDRGQHTDTQYF.

This chain uses TRBV10-3 with TRBJ2-3; D ambiguous. Looked up from germline, CDR1 is ENHRY and CDR2 is SYGVKD. The V end lost 0 bases, the J end lost 2 bases, and 12 bases lay between the germline ends. There are 16 residues in the CDR3. The CDR3 region is CAISESGGGTTDTQYF. DNA of the CDR3: TGTGCCATCAGTGAGTCAGGTGGCGGAACCACAGATACGCAGTATTTT.

The chain links TRBV20-1 to TRBJ2-4; D might be TRBD1 (5 bases). The DNA end is more similar to TRBJ2-7, so the J call may be wrong. Germline CDR1 DFQATT, CDR2 SNEGSKA (reference sequence). This CDR3 has 16 residues. The CDR3 DNA follows: TGCAGTGCTAGATCCCTTAGGACAACGAGCTCCTACGAGCAGTACTTC. Translated, it gives CSARSLRTTSSYEQYF.

The chain couples TRBV5-1 to TRBJ2-5; D is unclear. Trimming removed 3 bases from V and 2 bases from J, with 11 bases in between. The CDR3 has 14 residues. Per germline, CDR1 SGHRS and CDR2 YFSETQ. Here the CDR3 reads CASSSSVGQETQYF. DNA for the CDR3: TGCGCCAGCAGCTCTAGTGTGGGGCAAGAGACCCAGTACTTC.

This clonotype showed up just a few times. The CDR3 sequence: CASSFKGGASTDTQYF. CDR3 nucleotides: TGTGCCAGCAGCTTCAAAGGGGGCGCTAGCACAGATACGCAGTATTTT. The V and J genes are TRBV5-5 and TRBJ2-3; 7 bases agree with TRBD1. The CDR3 consists of 16 residues. V dropped 2 bases and J dropped 0; count of bases not matched to a gene: 6. Germline assignment: CDR1 SGHKS and CDR2 YYEKEE (reference sequence). Supplemented by reference TRBV5-5 and TRBJ2-3, the full variable domain reads DAGVTQSPTHLIKTRGQQVTLRCSPISGHKSVSWYQQVLGQGPQFIFQYYEKEERGRGNFPDRFSARQFPNYSSELNVNALLLGDSALYLCASSFKGGASTDTQYFGPGTRLTVL.

This sequence joins TRBV20-1 and TRBJ1-1; TRBD1 is a possible D gene (5 bases). Germline CDR1 is DFQATT and CDR2 is SNEGSKA (reference sequence). The CDR3 sequence is 15 residues long. Trimming left V 0 bases short and J 6 bases short, with 17 bases between. The CDR3 nucleotides are TGCAGTGCTAGAGATCGAGGGGTAGTCTCTTCTGAAGCTTTCTTT. This translates into CSARDRGVVSSEAFF.

This clonotype has just a few counts. The chain couples TRBV6-2 or TRBV6-3 to TRBJ2-3; 11 bases agree with TRBD1. CDR3 length equals 17 residues. The germline gives CDR1 MNHEY, CDR2 SVGEGT. Germline trimming cut 2 bases from V and 6 bases from J; bases unmatched to any gene: 10. CDR3 coding DNA: TGTGCCAGCAGTTACCCCCGGGACAGGGGGTATATGGATACGCAGTATTTT. Its protein product is CASSYPRDRGYMDTQYF.

The J gene is TRBJ2-7, the V gene TRBV6-9, with 7 bases fitting TRBD1. The CDR3 is 15 amino acids. V shed 5 bases and J 3 bases; nucleotides not matched to a gene: 10. Germline CDR1 MNHGY, CDR2 SVAAGI. CDR3 in DNA: TGTGCCAGCAGTCCTACAGGGGACCTCCTCTACGAGCAGTACTTC. This gives the protein CASSPTGDLLYEQYF.

This clonotype has just a few counts. The V call is TRBV29-1, the J call TRBJ2-5; D possibly corresponds to TRBD1 (7 bases). This CDR3 has 14 residues. The germline CDR1 and CDR2 sequences are SQVTM and ANQGSEA. V was trimmed by 3 bases and J by 5 bases, leaving 16 bases between them. The CDR3 region is CSVDGQGGEETQYF. CDR3 in DNA: TGCAGCGTTGATGGGCAGGGGGGTGAGGAGACCCAGTACTTC.

This clonotype showed up just a few times. This chain joins TRBV20-1 and TRBJ2-5; TRBD2 matches 10 bases. The CDR3 runs to 15 residues. The V segment lost 0 bases and the J segment 5 bases; nucleotides outside the gene matches: 6. CDR1 is DFQATT, CDR2 SNEGSKA, per germline (reference sequence). The CDR3 sequence: CSARDSGGSEETQYF. In DNA form, the CDR3 reads TGCAGTGCTAGAGATAGCGGGGGGTCTGAGGAGACCCAGTACTTC.